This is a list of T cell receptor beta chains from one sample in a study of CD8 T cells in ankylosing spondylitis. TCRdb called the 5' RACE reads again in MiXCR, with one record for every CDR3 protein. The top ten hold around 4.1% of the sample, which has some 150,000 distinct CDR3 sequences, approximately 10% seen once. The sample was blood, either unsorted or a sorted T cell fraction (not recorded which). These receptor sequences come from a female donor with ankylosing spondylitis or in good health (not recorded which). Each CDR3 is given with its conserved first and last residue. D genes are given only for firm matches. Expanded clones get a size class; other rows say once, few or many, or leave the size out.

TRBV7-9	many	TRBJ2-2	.	TGTGCCAGCAGCCGAGGGACGTCCGGGGAGCTGTTTTTT	CASSRGTSGELFF
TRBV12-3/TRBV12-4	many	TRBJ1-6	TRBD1	TGTGCCAGCAGAGTGGACAGGGCCAATTCACCCCTCCACTTT	CASRVDRANSPLHF
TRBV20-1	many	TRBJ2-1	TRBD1	TGCAGTGCTCGACAGGGGTACAATGAGCAGTTCTTC	CSARQGYNEQFF
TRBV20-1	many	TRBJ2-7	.	TGCAGTGCTACTTCCTCGGCCGGGGTATATTCTAACGAGCAGTACTTC	CSATSSAGVYSNEQYF
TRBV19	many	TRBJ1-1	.	TGTGCCAGTAGTAAGACAGGAATGATGAACACTGAAGCTTTCTTT	CASSKTGMMNTEAFF
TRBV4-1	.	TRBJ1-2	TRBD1	TGCGCCAGCAGCCCATCAGGACAGGGAGAGTATGGCTACACCTTC	CASSPSGQGEYGYTF
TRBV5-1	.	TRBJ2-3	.	TGCGCCAGCAGCCGTGTAGGGGACAGCACAGATACGCAGTATTTT	CASSRVGDSTDTQYF
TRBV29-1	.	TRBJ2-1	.	TGCAGCGTTGAAGGGCTAGCCTTTGAGCAGTTCTTC	CSVEGLAFEQFF
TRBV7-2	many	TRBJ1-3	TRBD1	TGTGCCAGCAGCTTTGCCAGGGGGGCTGGAAACACCATATATTTT	CASSFARGAGNTIYF
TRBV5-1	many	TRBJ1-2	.	TGCGCCAGCAGCTTGCCTCTACAGGGTGGAGGTGGCTACACCTTC	CASSLPLQGGGGYTF
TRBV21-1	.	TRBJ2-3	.	TGTGCCGGCAGCAAAGCCCTGCCGCCTAGGGGGAGCACAGATACGCAGTATTTT	CAGSKALPPRGSTDTQYF
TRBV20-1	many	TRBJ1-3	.	TGCAGTGCTAGAGTCCATCGACGGGCCTCTGGAAACACCATATATTTT	CSARVHRRASGNTIYF
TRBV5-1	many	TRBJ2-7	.	TGCGCCAGCAGCCTACTCAGGGGTGGAGGTTACGAGCAGTACTTC	CASSLLRGGGYEQYF
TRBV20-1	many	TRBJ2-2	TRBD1	TGCAGTGCCAAGACAGGGACGAACACCGGGGAGCTGTTTTTT	CSAKTGTNTGELFF
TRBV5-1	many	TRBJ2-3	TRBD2	TGCGCCAGCAGCTTGTACAGCGGGAGTTCCGATACGCAGTATTTT	CASSLYSGSSDTQYF
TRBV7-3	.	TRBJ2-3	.	TGTGCCAGCAGCTCCGGGACCTCTAGCACAGATACGCAGTATTTT	CASSSGTSSTDTQYF
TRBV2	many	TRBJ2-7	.	TGTGCCAGCAGTGACCAACTGGTTGGAGCTACCTACGAGCAGTACTTC	CASSDQLVGATYEQYF
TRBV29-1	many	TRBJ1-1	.	TGCAGCGTTGAACAGGGAAGGTCGTCCCCTGAAGCTTTCTTT	CSVEQGRSSPEAFF
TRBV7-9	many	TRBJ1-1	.	TGTGCCAGCAGCTCCCAGGCGGACACTGAAGCTTTCTTT	CASSSQADTEAFF
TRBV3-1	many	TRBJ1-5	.	TGTGCCAGCAGCCGGCAGGGCAATCAGCCCCAGCATTTT	CASSRQGNQPQHF
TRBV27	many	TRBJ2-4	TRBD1	TGTGCCAGCAGTTTCGGACAGGGGGTTGGCATTCAGTACTTC	CASSFGQGVGIQYF
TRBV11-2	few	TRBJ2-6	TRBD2	TGTGCCACTTACCGACTAGCCCAACCCTCTGGGGCCAACGTCCTGACTTTC	CATYRLAQPSGANVLTF
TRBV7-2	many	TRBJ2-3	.	TGTGCCAGCAGCTTGAGACCCGAGAAAAGCACAGATACGCAGTATTTT	CASSLRPEKSTDTQYF
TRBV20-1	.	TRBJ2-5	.	TGCAGTGCTAGAGATGATTGGAGGGTGTACTTC	CSARDDWRVYF
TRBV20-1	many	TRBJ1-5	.	TGCAGTGCCGCTGGCCAAAGCAATCAGCCCCAGCATTTT	CSAAGQSNQPQHF
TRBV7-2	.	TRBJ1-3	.	TGTGCCAGCAGCCTCAAGGCCTCCAACTCTGGAAACACCATATATTTT	CASSLKASNSGNTIYF
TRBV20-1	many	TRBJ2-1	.	TGCAGTGCCGGCAGGCAGAGGGATGAGCAGTTCTTC	CSAGRQRDEQFF
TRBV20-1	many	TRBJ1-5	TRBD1	TGCAGTCTTCCAGAGGGGACAGGGGGCCTTGTGAATCAGCCCCAGCATTTT	CSLPEGTGGLVNQPQHF
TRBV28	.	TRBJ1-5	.	TGTGCCAGCAGTTTTGCTGGAACCAATCAGCCCCAGCATTTT	CASSFAGTNQPQHF
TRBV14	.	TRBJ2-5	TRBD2	TGTGCCAGCAGCTACATGGGACGGGGGGAAGAGACCCAGTACTTC	CASSYMGRGEETQYF
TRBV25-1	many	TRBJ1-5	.	TGTGCCAGCAGTGAGACTAGCAATCAGCCCCAGCATTTT	CASSETSNQPQHF
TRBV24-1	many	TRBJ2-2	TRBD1	TGTGCCACCAGTGCGACAGGGCACGGGGAGCTGTTTTTT	CATSATGHGELFF
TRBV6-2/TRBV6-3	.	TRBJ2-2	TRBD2	TGTGCCAGCAAGCCCCTAGCGGGGGGCCACCAGGACACCGGGGAGCTGTTTTTT	CASKPLAGGHQDTGELFF
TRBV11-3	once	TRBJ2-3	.	TGTGCCTGCAGCTTGGGGCCGGATACGCAGTATTTT	CACSLGPDTQYF
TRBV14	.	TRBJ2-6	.	TGTGCCAGCAGCTACGCCCCCGTCTCGGGGGCCAACGTCCTGACTTTC	CASSYAPVSGANVLTF
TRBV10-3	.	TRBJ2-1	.	TGTGCCATCAGAGGGCTAGCGCCGTACAATGAGCAGTTCTTC	CAIRGLAPYNEQFF
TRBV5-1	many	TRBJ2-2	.	.	CASAFFGQSNTGELFF
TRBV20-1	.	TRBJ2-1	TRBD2	TGCAGTGCTAGAACCGGGACTAGCGGGGGAAATGAGCAGTTCTTC	CSARTGTSGGNEQFF
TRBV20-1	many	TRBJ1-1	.	TGCAGTGCTAGAGATGCGGGGACAAGGACGAACACTGAAGCTTTCTTT	CSARDAGTRTNTEAFF
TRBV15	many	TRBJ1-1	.	TGTGCCACCAGCAGGCCAGGACAGCTCACTGAAGCTTTCTTT	CATSRPGQLTEAFF
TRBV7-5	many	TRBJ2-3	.	.	CISVSEAYSQQGAPDTQYF
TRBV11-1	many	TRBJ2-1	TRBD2	TGTGCCAGCAGCTCTCCTAGCGGGGGGGATGTTGAGCAGTTCTTC	CASSSPSGGDVEQFF
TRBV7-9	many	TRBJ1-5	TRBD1	TGTGCCAGCAGCACGGGACAGGTTAGCAATCAGCCCCAGCATTTT	CASSTGQVSNQPQHF
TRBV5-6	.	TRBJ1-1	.	TGTGCCAGCAGCTTGGAGCGGGGCCGCACTGAAGCTTTCTTT	CASSLERGRTEAFF
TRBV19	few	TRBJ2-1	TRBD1	TGTGCCAGTACCCCGGGACAGGCACCGAACAATGAGCAGTTCTTC	CASTPGQAPNNEQFF
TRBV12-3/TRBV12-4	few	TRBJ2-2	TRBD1	TGTGCCAGCAGCTACGACAGGGGGGCGATGGGGGAGCTGTTTTTT	CASSYDRGAMGELFF
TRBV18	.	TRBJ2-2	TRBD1	TGTGCCAGCTCACCGGTCGGACAGGGCCAAACCGGGGAGCTGTTTTTT	CASSPVGQGQTGELFF
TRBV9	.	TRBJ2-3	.	TGTGCCAGCACTCGAGGAGGAACAGATACGCAGTATTTT	CASTRGGTDTQYF
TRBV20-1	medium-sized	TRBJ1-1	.	TGCAGTGCTAGAGTCGGCCTTATGGGGACTGAAGCTTTCTTT	CSARVGLMGTEAFF
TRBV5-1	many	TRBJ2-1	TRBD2	TGCGCCAGCGGAACGACTACAGCGGGACTCAATGAGCAGTTCTTC	CASGTTTAGLNEQFF
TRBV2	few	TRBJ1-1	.	TGTGCCAGCAGGGAGGGGAGTCACACTGAAGCTTTCTTT	CASREGSHTEAFF
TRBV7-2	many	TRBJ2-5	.	TGTGCCAGCAGCCAACAAGAGACCCAGTACTTC	CASSQQETQYF
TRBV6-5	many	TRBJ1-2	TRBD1	TGTGCCAGCAGTTACTCGGGGACAGGAAATGGCTACACCTTC	CASSYSGTGNGYTF
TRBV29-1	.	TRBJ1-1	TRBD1	TGCAGCGTTAACACAGGGGGAAGCTCTGAAGCTTTCTTT	CSVNTGGSSEAFF
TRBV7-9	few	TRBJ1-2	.	TGTGCCAGCAGCTCGGACCGCAGTCGGGATGGCTACACCTTC	CASSSDRSRDGYTF
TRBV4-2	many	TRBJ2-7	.	TGTGCCAGCAGCCAAGACCCTGACGGCTACGAGCAGTACTTC	CASSQDPDGYEQYF
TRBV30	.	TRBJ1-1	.	TGTGCCTGGTTGCCACTCCCGGGGGGAACTGAAGCTTTCTTT	CAWLPLPGGTEAFF
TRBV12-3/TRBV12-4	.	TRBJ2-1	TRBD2	TGTACCTGCAGTCAAGGGACTAGCGGGACGAGCTCCTACAATGAGCAGTTCTTC	CTCSQGTSGTSSYNEQFF
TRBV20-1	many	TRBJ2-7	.	TGCAGTGCTCCTAGCGCCGCCTACGAGCAGTACTTC	CSAPSAAYEQYF
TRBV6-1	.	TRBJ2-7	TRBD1	TGTGCCAGCAGCCAAGAGACAGGGTCCCACGAGCAGTACTTC	CASSQETGSHEQYF